The 5 T cell receptor beta chains reported below all come from one sample, sequenced in a study of T cells of healthy individuals. TCRdb redid the calling of the 5' RACE reads with MiXCR, one entry per CDR3 protein. The sample has fewer than 70,000 distinct CDR3 sequences, approximately 14% seen once. The receptor source for this set is a human donor in good health.

This clonotype was picked up many times. The rearrangement links TRBV24-1 to TRBJ2-1; no reliable D call. Trimming pared 2 bases from V and 5 bases from J, leaving 15 bases between. Germline V CDR1 and CDR2: KGHDR, SFDVKD. The CDR3 runs to 16 residues. The CDR3 DNA follows: TGTGCCACCAGTGATTCCCTCCTTGCGTTTGACAATGAGCAGTTCTTC. Translated: CATSDSLLAFDNEQFF.

This clonotype was found many times. V usage is TRBV5-1 and J usage is TRBJ2-7, with a weak D call TRBD2 (5 bases). CDR1 SGHRS and CDR2 YFSETQ come from the germline V gene. The CDR3 loop spans 11 amino acids. Trimming cost V 7 bases and J 4 bases, with 9 bases left between them. CDR3 loop: CASAGQYEQYF. For the CDR3, the DNA is TGCGCCAGCGCGGGCCAGTACGAGCAGTACTTC. Full variable domain (outside the CDR3, taken from reference TRBV5-1 and TRBJ2-7): KAGVTQTPRYLIKTRGQQVTLSCSPISGHRSVSWYQQTPGQGLQFLFEYFSETQRNKGNFPGRFSGRQFSNSRSEMNVSTLELGDSALYLCASAGQYEQYFGPGTRLTVT.

This clonotype was counted a few times. This chain links TRBV6-5 with TRBJ1-2, with D maybe TRBD1 (5 bases). Trimming left V 9 bases short and J 3 bases short, with 23 bases between. Looked up from germline, CDR1 is MNHEY and CDR2 is SVGAGI. The CDR3 spans 16 residues. The CDR3 loop reads CASRGLGQVLDYGYTF. The CDR3 coding sequence is TGTGCCAGTCGGGGCCTCGGACAAGTCCTTGACTATGGCTACACCTTC.

The gene calls are TRBV7-9 and TRBJ1-4; TRBD1 is a possible D gene (5 bases). Germline loops: CDR1 SEHNR, CDR2 FQNEAQ (reference sequence). The CDR3 contains 17 residues. Trimming shortened V by 5 bases and J by 8 bases, and 24 bases separated the two germline ends. CDR3 loop: CASSPPFEGHPTEKLFF. CDR3 DNA sequence: TGTGCCAGCAGCCCCCCTTTTGAAGGACATCCAACAGAAAAACTGTTTTTT.

The chain combines TRBV7-2 with TRBJ2-2; TRBD2 matches 9 bases. Germline V gene data show CDR1 as SGHTA and CDR2 as FQGNSA. V lost 7 bases to trimming and J lost 2 bases; unmatched junction nucleotides: 5. This CDR3 has 15 residues. CDR3 region: CASTRLAENTGELFF. The CDR3 coding sequence is TGTGCCAGCACCAGACTAGCGGAAAACACCGGGGAGCTGTTTTTT.